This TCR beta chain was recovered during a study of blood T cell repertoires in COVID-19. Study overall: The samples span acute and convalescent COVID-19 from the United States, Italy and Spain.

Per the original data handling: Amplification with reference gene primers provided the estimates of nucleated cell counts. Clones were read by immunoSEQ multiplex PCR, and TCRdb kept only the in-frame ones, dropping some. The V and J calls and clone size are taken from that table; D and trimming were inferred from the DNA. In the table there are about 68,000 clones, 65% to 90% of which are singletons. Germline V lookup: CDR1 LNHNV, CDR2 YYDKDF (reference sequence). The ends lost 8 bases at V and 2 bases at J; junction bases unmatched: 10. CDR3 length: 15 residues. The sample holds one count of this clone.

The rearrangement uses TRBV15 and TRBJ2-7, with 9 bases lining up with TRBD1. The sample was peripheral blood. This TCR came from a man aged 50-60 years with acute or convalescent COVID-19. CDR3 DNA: TGTGCCACCTCGACAGAACAGGGGGCAGCCTACGAGCAGTACTTC. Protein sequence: CATSTEQGAAYEQYF. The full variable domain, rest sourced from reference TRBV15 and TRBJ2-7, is DAMVIQNPRYQVTQFGKPVTLSCSQTLNHNVMYWYQQKSSQAPKLLFHYYDKDFNNEADTPDNFQSRRPNTSFCFLDIRSPGLGDTAMYLCATSTEQGAAYEQYFGPGTRLTVT.